A selection of T cell receptor beta chains follows, all from one sample in a study of Graves' ophthalmopathy and Graves' hyperthyroidism. TCRdb used MiXCR to reprocess the multiplex PCR reads, holding one entry per CDR3 protein. This sample yields over a million distinct CDR3 sequences, of which 36% are seen a single time; approximately 12% belongs to the top ten. The sequenced sample was peripheral blood or thyroid tissue (not recorded which). These receptors were collected from an adult man with Graves' hyperthyroidism. CDR3s leave out the opening cysteine and the closing phenylalanine or tryptophan.

ASSDPGTYGYT	TRBV10-2	TRBJ1-2
ASSDSRGSNQPQH	TRBV10-2	TRBJ1-5
ASSLDSSEETQY	TRBV7-2	TRBJ2-5
ASSQDARGHEQY	TRBV4-3	TRBJ2-7
ASSQVFRQPNYGYT	TRBV4-3	TRBJ1-2
SAARQAKGQETQY	TRBV20-1	TRBJ2-5
AARDHHTETQY	TRBV24-1	TRBJ2-5
ASSSLDSRFNYGYT	TRBV10-3	TRBJ1-2
ASSQDRVSEAF	TRBV14	TRBJ1-1
ASSFPEKKGYT	TRBV19	TRBJ1-2
ASSQDGLGLYEQY	TRBV14	TRBJ2-7
ASSLVGAGGPETQY	TRBV5-4	TRBJ2-5
ASGLGFGNYEQY	TRBV7-2	TRBJ2-7
ASSLGQFRFMQETQY	TRBV5-6	TRBJ2-5
SVRPRDRPYEQY	TRBV20-1	TRBJ2-7
ASSLLGQMRAF	TRBV7-9	TRBJ1-1
ASSYSMVSGNTIY	TRBV6-5	TRBJ1-3
ATHPGGAGRCF	TRBV7-2	TRBJ2-2
ATSDTTTGNYGYT	TRBV24-1	TRBJ1-2
ASSPDPGYEQY	TRBV12-3/TRBV12-4	TRBJ2-7
VSSPYRGLTNTGELF	TRBV7-6	TRBJ2-2
ASSQGPPLYEQY	TRBV9	TRBJ2-7
ATSRDRNNEKLF	TRBV15	TRBJ1-4
ASHETFVTGELF	TRBV5-1	TRBJ2-2
AWSVTSGSRETQY	TRBV30	TRBJ2-5
ASSPGTSRRDTQY	TRBV7-2	TRBJ2-3
ASSVGGTGSPLH	TRBV9	TRBJ1-6
ASRDPGGGGEAQY	TRBV5-1	TRBJ2-5
ASSPGLAGRGWETQY	TRBV7-9	TRBJ2-5
AIGNQPQH	TRBV10-3	TRBJ1-5
SVVYGGNTIY	TRBV29-1	TRBJ1-3
ASRPGGVTEAF	TRBV19	TRBJ1-1
ASRTRVDSPLH	TRBV7-9	TRBJ1-6
ASTVSGRNEQY	TRBV6-5	TRBJ2-7
SARKTGVNGELF	TRBV20-1	TRBJ2-2
ASSAAPSSYEQY	TRBV7-8	TRBJ2-7
ASRPAVGRSYEQY	TRBV6-6	TRBJ2-7
ASSLANLYEQY	TRBV5-6	TRBJ2-7
ASSFRGRPNEKLF	TRBV10-3	TRBJ1-4
ASSLTNQPQY	TRBV7-9	TRBJ2-5
ASSFDSGNSGANVLT	TRBV7-6	TRBJ2-6
AIRGTTYEQY	TRBV10-3	TRBJ2-7
ASSSAQNQPQH	TRBV27	TRBJ1-5
AVGTVMNTEAF	TRBV4-1	TRBJ1-1
ASSLGGAPGNTIY	TRBV25-1	TRBJ1-3
SVVNWQLNTEAF	TRBV29-1	TRBJ1-1
ASFDFNYGYT	TRBV19	TRBJ1-2
ASSMGTYPSNQPQH	TRBV19	TRBJ1-5
ASSEITGGNQPQH	TRBV10-3	TRBJ1-5
SVADRTNYGYT	TRBV29-1	TRBJ1-2
ASSLVPGAWNTGELF	TRBV5-6	TRBJ2-2
ASSGGGGTFEQY	TRBV9	TRBJ2-7
ASSPGQGATAGELF	TRBV7-2	TRBJ2-2
SARVPEDTEAF	TRBV20-1	TRBJ1-1
SVVWGGKLF	TRBV29-1	TRBJ1-4
ASRQADSSHNYGYT	TRBV5-5	TRBJ1-2
ASSSQGIDGYT	TRBV5-1	TRBJ1-2
ASRLRAANEKLF	TRBV7-8	TRBJ1-4
ASSLEGSPTGNTIY	TRBV7-8	TRBJ1-3
ASTSTYEQY	TRBV10-3	TRBJ2-7